This entry lists 24 T cell receptor beta chains sequenced from one sample in a study of T-cell memory formation after mild COVID-19. MiXCR, applied by TCRdb to the 5' RACE reads, yields one record per CDR3 protein. The data show over 300,000 distinct CDR3 sequences, roughly 19% seen once. Sequencing used PBMCs or a T cell subset sorted from them (not recorded which). Source of these receptors: a man between 18 and 29 years old who had mild COVID-19 (a few samples of this study predate the infection). Cell type and time point are not known.

The V and J genes are TRBV21-1 and TRBJ2-7; TRBD1, the table's D call, lacks a check against the DNA. TRBV21-1 has pseudogene status. This CDR3 comprises 17 residues. CDR3 nucleotides: TGTGCCAGCAGCATCGGGACAGGGCTCACGGTCGCCTACGAGCAGTACGTC. This translates into CASSIGTGLTVAYEQYV.

This clonotype has a handful of counts. CDR3 sequence reads: CASSKTGHGYTF. As DNA, the CDR3 is TGCGCCAGCAGCAAGACAGGGCATGGCTACACCTTC. This rearrangement joins TRBV5-1 to TRBJ1-2; 7 bases match TRBD1. The junction had 3 bases not matched to a gene; V was cut back by 4 bases and J by 6 bases. Germline CDR1 and CDR2: SGHRS and YFSETQ. This CDR3 contains 12 residues.

The chain links TRBV7-9 to TRBJ2-2; 10 nucleotides line up with TRBD1. Trimming took 4 bases from V and 3 from J; bases not matched to a gene: 2. Germline V gene sequence: CDR1 SEHNR, CDR2 FQNEAQ (reference sequence). The CDR3 contains 15 residues. The CDR3 DNA is TGTGCCAGCAGCTCGGACAGGGGGGACACCGGGGAGCTGTTTTTT. Encoded protein: CASSSDRGDTGELFF.

The chain carries TRBV12-3 or TRBV12-4 and TRBJ2-7; TRBD2 aligns across 9 bases. J was trimmed by 6 bases and V by 4 bases; bases with no gene match: 10. The CDR3 loop spans 15 amino acids. This CDR3 is CASSSTGTSKPEQYF. CDR3 bases: TGTGCCAGCAGTTCCACCGGGACTAGCAAGCCCGAGCAGTACTTC.

This clonotype was seen more than once but under ten times. The chain combines TRBV5-6 with TRBJ1-5; D remains unclear. From germline, CDR1 is SGHDT and CDR2 YYEEEE. The germline V and J ends were trimmed by 3 bases and 6 bases, with 16 bases remaining between them. The CDR3 totals 15 residues. For the CDR3, the DNA is TGTGCCAGCAGCTCCACCTCTGGGGTCGGTCAGCCCCAGCATTTT. Translating it yields CASSSTSGVGQPQHF.

This clonotype has more than one count but fewer than ten. The chain couples TRBV4-2 to TRBJ2-4; 8 bases are shared with TRBD1. V trimming: 3 bases; J trimming: 4 bases; junction bases outside the gene matches: 11. The CDR3 spans 17 residues. Germline CDR1 and CDR2: LGHNA and YNFKEQ. The CDR3 loop reads CASSQIQGATKKNIQYF. CDR3 nucleotide sequence: TGTGCCAGCAGCCAGATCCAGGGGGCTACTAAAAAAAACATTCAGTACTTC.

Many counts were recorded for this clonotype. This chain connects TRBV5-1 to TRBJ2-5, with a tentative D call TRBD2 (6 bases). Between the trimmed V and J ends, which lost 3 bases and 2 bases, there was a span of 14 bases. CDR1 is SGHRS, CDR2 YFSETQ, per germline. The CDR3 has 15 amino acids. The CDR3 DNA follows: TGCGCCAGCAGCTCCCTCCCCGGGGGTCAAGAGACCCAGTACTTC. It is translated as CASSSLPGGQETQYF.

V usage is TRBV7-8 and J usage is TRBJ2-2, with D perhaps matching TRBD2 (7 bases). With 2 bases removed from V and 6 bases from J, the gap between germline ends came to 10 bases. Germline V lookup: CDR1 SGHVS, CDR2 FQNEAQ. This CDR3 has 14 residues. The CDR3 loop is CASSLRGGAGELFF. In nucleotides, the CDR3 is TGTGCCAGCAGCTTACGAGGGGGGGCCGGGGAGCTGTTTTTT.

This clonotype was observed a few times. V usage is TRBV4-3 and J usage is TRBJ2-4, with D possibly being TRBD1 (5 bases). V lost 1 base to trimming and J lost 0 bases, with 10 bases between them. The CDR3 covers 16 residues. Germline loops: CDR1 LGHNA, CDR2 YSLEER. DNA of the CDR3: TGCGCCAGCAGCCAAGGGACACTCAGAGCCAAAAACATTCAGTACTTC. It specifies CASSQGTLRAKNIQYF.

The DNA for the CDR3 is TGTGCCAGCAGCGGACTAGCGGGCAACCAAGAGACCCAGTACTTC. This sequence encodes CASSGLAGNQETQYF. J is TRBJ2-5 and V is TRBV9; 10 nucleotides match TRBD2. Germline-derived CDR1 and CDR2 are SGDLS and YYNGEE. Trimming removed 3 bases from V and 0 bases from J; junction bases left unmatched: 2. The CDR3 loop spans 15 amino acids.

The chain recombines TRBV5-1 with TRBJ1-1, with D hard to call. Germline values: CDR1 SGHRS, CDR2 YFSETQ. CDR3 length: 16 residues. With 0 bases removed from V and 0 bases from J, the gap between germline ends came to 12 bases. This CDR3 is CASSLVGESMNTEAFF. The CDR3 DNA reads TGCGCCAGCAGCTTGGTTGGAGAATCAATGAACACTGAAGCTTTCTTT.

The chain is built from TRBV12-3 or TRBV12-4 and TRBJ1-1, with 8 positions matching TRBD1. The V gene end was trimmed by 6 bases and the J gene end by 6 bases; junction bases not matched to a gene: 9. This CDR3 has 14 residues. The CDR3 coding sequence is TGTGCCAGCAGCTCTCAGGGGGCTATTGCTGAAGCTTTCTTT. Protein: CASSSQGAIAEAFF.

The V gene is TRBV20-1, the J gene TRBJ1-2; D gene uncertain. The CDR3 consists of 13 residues. The germline V gene encodes CDR1 DFQATT and CDR2 SNEGSKA (reference sequence). V was pared by 6 bases and J by 2 bases, with 13 bases between. The CDR3 DNA follows: TGCAGTGCCACCGCTCCGGGGAACTATGGCTACACCTTC. Translation gives CSATAPGNYGYTF.

The chain employs TRBV5-1 and TRBJ1-1, with TRBD1 as a possible D gene (6 bases). Germline V CDR1 and CDR2: SGHRS, YFSETQ. The length of the CDR3 is 14 residues. Deletions cut 2 bases from V and 2 bases from J, with 10 bases between. CDR3 DNA: TGCGCCAGCAGCTTATACGGGGGCAACACTGAAGCTTTCTTT. Amino acids: CASSLYGGNTEAFF.

This clonotype was recorded a few times. The J gene is TRBJ1-2, the V gene TRBV20-1, with 9 bases identical to TRBD1. Germline CDR1 reads DFQATT; CDR2 reads SNEGSKA (reference sequence). This CDR3 has 15 amino acids. V shed 7 bases, J shed 5 bases, and the junction held 14 bases outside the gene matches. The CDR3 DNA sequence: TGCAGTGTATCCGGGGACAGGGCCACGAATTATGGCTACACCTTC. Residues: CSVSGDRATNYGYTF.

In its sample, this clonotype was seen a few times. CDR3 sequence: CASSHSGGSAQYF. CDR3 bases: TGTGCCAGCAGCCACTCGGGGGGGTCGGCGCAGTATTTT. The chain links TRBV6-5 to TRBJ2-3, with TRBD2 identical over 8 bases. This CDR3 has 13 amino acids. J was trimmed by 10 bases and V by 6 bases; bases with no gene match: 9. CDR1 MNHEY and CDR2 SVGAGI come from the germline V gene.

The V call is TRBV7-2, the J call TRBJ2-4; D is perhaps TRBD1 or TRBD2 (6 bases each). The germline V and J ends were trimmed by 5 bases and 7 bases, with 27 bases remaining between them. Germline CDR1 is SGHTA and CDR2 is FQGNSA. The CDR3 length is 18 residues. The CDR3 bases are TGTGCCAGCAGCCAAAACCCAGGGATCGGGGGCTGGGGGAACATTCAGTACTTC. Its protein is CASSQNPGIGGWGNIQYF. The variable domain in full, with the rest retrieved from reference TRBV7-2 and TRBJ2-4, is GAGVSQSPSNKVTEKGKDVELRCDPISGHTALYWYRQSLGQGLEFLIYFQGNSAPDKSGLPSDRFSAERTGGSVSTLTIQRTQQEDSAVYLCASSQNPGIGGWGNIQYFGAGTRLSVL.

Many counts were recorded for this clonotype. V and J are TRBV27 and TRBJ2-1; TRBD1 matches at 9 bases. Germline assignment: CDR1 MNHEY and CDR2 SMNVEV (reference sequence). The CDR3 has 15 residues. Germline trimming cut 7 bases from V and 8 bases from J; bases unmatched to any gene: 12. CDR3 nucleotides: TGTGCCAGCACCCTGGACCGGACAGGGGTAGATGAGCAGTTCTTC. Its translation is CASTLDRTGVDEQFF.

The V gene is TRBV7-9, the J gene TRBJ2-3; no reliable D call. CDR1 is SEHNR, CDR2 FQNEAQ, per germline (reference sequence). The ends were cut back, 1 base at V and 8 bases at J, with 13 bases in the middle. The CDR3 consists of 14 residues. CDR3 sequence: CASSLGWDQSTQYF. In DNA, the CDR3 is TGTGCCAGCAGCTTAGGATGGGATCAAAGTACGCAGTATTTT.

The chain combines TRBV20-1 with TRBJ2-3; possibly TRBD1 for D (6 bases). The germline V gene has CDR1 DFQATT and CDR2 SNEGSKA (reference sequence). The CDR3 is 13 residues long. Trimming removed 6 bases from V and 1 base from J, with 11 bases in between. This chain's CDR3 is CSARGEGTDTQYF. The CDR3 nucleotides read TGCAGTGCCAGGGGCGAGGGCACAGATACGCAGTATTTT.

V and J are TRBV6-6 and TRBJ1-2, with a possible D match to TRBD1 (6 bases). CDR1 and CDR2 (germline): MNHNY, SVGAGI (reference sequence). V lost 0 bases, J lost 3 bases, and 11 bases lay in between. The CDR3 spans 15 residues. The CDR3 sequence is CASSYSLQGHYGYTF. DNA for the CDR3: TGTGCCAGCAGTTACTCGTTGCAGGGGCACTATGGCTACACCTTC.

V gene TRBV7-9 combines with J gene TRBJ2-1; TRBD1 matches at 11 bases. Germline values: CDR1 SEHNR, CDR2 FQNEAQ (reference sequence). The CDR3 consists of 15 residues. With 4 bases clipped from V and 5 bases from J, the junction kept 4 bases outside the gene matches. CDR3 in amino acids: CASSSTGQGDNEQFF. In DNA form, the CDR3 reads TGTGCCAGCAGCTCCACGGGACAGGGGGACAATGAGCAGTTCTTC.

In its sample, this clonotype was seen a few times. The V and J genes are TRBV7-3 and TRBJ2-5; possible D gene TRBD2, 5 bases. The CDR3 is made up of 14 amino acids. Germline lookup yields CDR1 SGHTA and CDR2 FQGTGA. V lost 5 bases and J lost 5, with 15 bases in between. CDR3 region: CASSLALADETQYF. In DNA, the CDR3 is TGTGCCAGCAGCCTCGCGCTAGCAGACGAGACCCAGTACTTC.

This clonotype was observed a handful of times. This chain connects TRBV9 to TRBJ1-5, with D maybe TRBD1 (5 bases). There are 15 residues in the CDR3. V was clipped by 4 bases and J by 3 bases, with 14 bases between them. Germline CDR1 reads SGDLS; CDR2 reads YYNGEE. The CDR3 nucleotides read TGTGCCAGCAGCTCGAGGGGAGGGTACAATCAGCCCCAGCATTTT. It encodes CASSSRGGYNQPQHF.